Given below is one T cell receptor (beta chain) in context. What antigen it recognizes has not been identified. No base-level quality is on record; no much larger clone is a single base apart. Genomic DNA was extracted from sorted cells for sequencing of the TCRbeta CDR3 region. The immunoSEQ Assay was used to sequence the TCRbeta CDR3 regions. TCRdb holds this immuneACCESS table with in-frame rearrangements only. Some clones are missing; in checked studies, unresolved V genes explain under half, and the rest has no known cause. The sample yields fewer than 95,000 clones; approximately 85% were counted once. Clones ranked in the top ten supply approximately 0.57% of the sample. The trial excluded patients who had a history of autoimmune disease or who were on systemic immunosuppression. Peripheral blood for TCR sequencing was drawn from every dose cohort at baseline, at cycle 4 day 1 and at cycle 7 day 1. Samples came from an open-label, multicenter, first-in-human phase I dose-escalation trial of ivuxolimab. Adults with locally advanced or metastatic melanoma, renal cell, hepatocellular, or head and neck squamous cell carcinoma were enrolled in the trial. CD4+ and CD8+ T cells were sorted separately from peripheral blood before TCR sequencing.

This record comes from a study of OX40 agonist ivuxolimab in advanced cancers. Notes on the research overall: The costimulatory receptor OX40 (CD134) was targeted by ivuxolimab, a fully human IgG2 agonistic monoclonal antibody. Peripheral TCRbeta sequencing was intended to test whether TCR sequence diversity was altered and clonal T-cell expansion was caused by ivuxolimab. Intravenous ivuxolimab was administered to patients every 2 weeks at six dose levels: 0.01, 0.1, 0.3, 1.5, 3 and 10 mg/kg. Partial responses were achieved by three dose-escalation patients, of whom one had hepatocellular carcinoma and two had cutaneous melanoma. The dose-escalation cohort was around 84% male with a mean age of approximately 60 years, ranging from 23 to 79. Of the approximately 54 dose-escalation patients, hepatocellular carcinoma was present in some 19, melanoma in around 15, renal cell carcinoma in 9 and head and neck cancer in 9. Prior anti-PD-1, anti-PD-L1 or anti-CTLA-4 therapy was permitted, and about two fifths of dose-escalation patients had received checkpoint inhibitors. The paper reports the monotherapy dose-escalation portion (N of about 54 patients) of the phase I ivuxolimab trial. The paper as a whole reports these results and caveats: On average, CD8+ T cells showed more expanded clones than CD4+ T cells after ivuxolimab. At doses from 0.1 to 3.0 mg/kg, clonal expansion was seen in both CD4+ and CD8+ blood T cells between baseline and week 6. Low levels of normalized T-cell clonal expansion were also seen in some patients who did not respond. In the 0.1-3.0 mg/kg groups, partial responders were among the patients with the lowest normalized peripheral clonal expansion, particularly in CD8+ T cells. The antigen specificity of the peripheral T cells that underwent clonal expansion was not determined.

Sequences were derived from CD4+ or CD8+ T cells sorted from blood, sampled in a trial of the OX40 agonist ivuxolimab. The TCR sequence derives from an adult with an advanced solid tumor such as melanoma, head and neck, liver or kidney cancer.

The CDR3 region reads CAWIQTGSYAFF. The nucleotides read TGTGCCTGGATCCAGACAGGCTCGTATGCTTTCTTT. The V gene is TRBV30 and the J gene is TRBJ1-1; a weak D assignment points to TRBD1 (6 bases agree). V and J are truncated by 4 bases and 11 bases respectively, leaving an intervening sequence of 17 bases. There are 12 amino acids in the CDR3, from cysteine to phenylalanine inclusive. Only the CDR3 portion is preserved as DNA: 36 bases, with reading frame beginning at the first base. CDR1 and CDR2 are drawn from the germline V gene (reference sequence): GTSNPN, SVGIG.